Following are 15 T cell receptor beta chains from one sample sequenced in a study of cytomegalovirus exposure and HLA in healthy donors. PCR primers comprised 60 Vbeta and 13 Jbeta primers. Sequenced by immunoSEQ multiplex PCR; TCRdb stores in-frame clones only, minus some. Of 100,000 or so clones listed, less than 80% are singletons. What was sequenced was PBMCs. These receptors all come from a man aged 25-40 years in good health and CMV-seronegative.

The chain joins TRBV6-6 to TRBJ1-5; D possibly corresponds to TRBD1 (5 bases). This CDR3 comprises 15 residues. Germline CDR1 and CDR2: MNHNY and SVGAGI (reference sequence). V was clipped by 0 bases and J by 7 bases, with 13 bases between them. The DNA of the CDR3 is TGTGCCAGCAGTTACTCTGAGGGTGGGGGGCAGCCCCAGCATTTT. As protein: CASSYSEGGGQPQHF.

The V and J genes are TRBV19 and TRBJ1-1; D is undetermined. V shed 4 bases and J shed 1 base, with 7 bases lying between them. Germline V lookup: CDR1 LNHDA, CDR2 SQIVND (reference sequence). This CDR3 has 13 residues. CDR3 sequence (DNA): TGTGCCAGTAGTACCAGGAAGAACACTGAAGCTTTCTTT. It specifies CASSTRKNTEAFF.

On this clone: The same CDR3 is also encoded by other DNA sequences in this sample. V is TRBV4-2 and J is TRBJ2-5, with TRBD1 matching 7 bases. Trimming at V came to 2 bases and at J to 5 bases, leaving 5 bases not matched to a gene. Germline lookup yields CDR1 LGHNA and CDR2 YNFKEQ. The CDR3 length is 14 residues. CDR3 coding DNA: TGTGCCAGCAGCCAACCGACAGGGTCGGAGACCCAGTACTTC. Translating gives CASSQPTGSETQYF.

V gene TRBV28 combines with J gene TRBJ2-2; D gene ambiguous. Germline V gives CDR1 MDHEN, CDR2 SYDVKM. The V gene lost 3 bases and the J gene lost 4 bases, with 6 bases spanning the gap. The CDR3 loop spans 13 amino acids. CDR3 residues: CASSFSLTGELFF. Written as DNA, the CDR3 is TGTGCCAGCAGTTTTTCTCTCACCGGGGAGCTGTTTTTT.

This clone was found once. The chain uses TRBV28 and TRBJ1-5; 8 bases map to TRBD1. This CDR3 contains 16 residues. V was pared by 3 bases and J by 4 bases, with 8 bases of the junction left unmatched. From germline, CDR1 is MDHEN and CDR2 SYDVKM. As DNA, the CDR3 is TGTGCCAGCAGTTTCCCATGGACAGGGAAGAATCAGCCCCAGCATTTT. Residues: CASSFPWTGKNQPQHF.

The chain is built from TRBV15 and TRBJ1-2, with D hard to call. The V end was cut by 3 bases, the J end by 7 bases, with 9 bases between. The CDR3 length is 12 residues. The germline V gene has CDR1 LNHNV and CDR2 YYDKDF (reference sequence). The CDR3 nucleotides read TGTGCCACCAGCAGTGAGCGGAGTGGCTACACCTTC. It translates to CATSSERSGYTF.

This rearrangement joins TRBV30 to TRBJ2-3; D may be TRBD2 (7 bases). V shed 0 bases and J shed 0 bases, with 10 bases lying between them. CDR3 length equals 15 residues. Germline CDR1 GTSNPN, CDR2 SVGIG (reference sequence). CDR3: CAWSVGGGSTDTQYF. As DNA, the CDR3 is TGTGCCTGGAGTGTAGGGGGGGGAAGCACAGATACGCAGTATTTT.

The chain uses TRBV4-2 and TRBJ1-2, with 8 bases aligning to TRBD1. Germline V gene data show CDR1 as LGHNA and CDR2 as YNFKEQ. The V gene end was trimmed by 0 bases and the J gene end by 4 bases; junction bases not matched to a gene: 4. The CDR3 has 15 residues. In nucleotides, the CDR3 is TGTGCCAGCAGCCAAGAAGGGACAGGAGGCTATGGCTACACCTTC. This translates into CASSQEGTGGYGYTF.

The genes are TRBV27 and TRBJ2-1, with D maybe TRBD2 (6 bases). CDR1 is MNHEY, CDR2 SMNVEV, per germline (reference sequence). This CDR3 contains 16 residues. Trimming pared 4 bases from V and 0 bases from J, leaving 13 bases between. CDR3 loop: CASSSLATSSYNEQFF. Written as DNA, the CDR3 is TGTGCCAGCAGTTCTCTAGCGACTAGCTCCTACAATGAGCAGTTCTTC.

This clone has a single count. The chain carries TRBV4-2 and TRBJ2-5, with D unresolved. The end of the DNA is better explained by TRBJ2-7, so the J call may be wrong. Germline CDR1 is LGHNA and CDR2 is YNFKEQ. The CDR3 has 15 residues. CDR3 protein: CASSPPAVLGYEQYF. Written as DNA, the CDR3 is TGTGCCAGCAGCCCCCCTGCAGTCCTAGGCTACGAGCAGTACTTC.

The V gene is TRBV6-1, the J gene TRBJ1-1, with D perhaps TRBD1 (6 bases). The CDR3 is 13 residues long. The germline V and J ends were trimmed by 4 bases and 2 bases, with 8 bases remaining between them. CDR1 is MNHNS, CDR2 SASEGT, per germline. CDR3 sequence reads: CASSGTVNTEAFF. CDR3 bases: TGTGCCAGCAGTGGGACAGTTAACACTGAAGCTTTCTTT.

The CDR3 region is CASSFGGSSTDTQYF. In nucleotides, the CDR3 is TGCGCCAGCAGCTTCGGGGGTTCTAGCACAGATACGCAGTATTTT. V gene TRBV5-1 combines with J gene TRBJ2-3; tentative D call: TRBD2 (6 bases). The CDR3 spans 15 residues. The V gene's germline CDR1 is SGHRS and CDR2 YFSETQ. V was trimmed by 2 bases and J by 0 bases, leaving 10 bases between them.

V gene TRBV30 combines with J gene TRBJ2-5, with 8 positions matching TRBD2. With V trimmed by 4 bases and J by 5 bases, 9 bases remained unmatched. The CDR3 runs to 14 residues. Germline CDR1 reads GTSNPN; CDR2 reads SVGIG (reference sequence). The CDR3, as DNA: TGTGCCTGGACTAGCGGGCTCATAGCGGAGACCCAGTACTTC. Its protein product is CAWTSGLIAETQYF.

This clone was observed a few times. The chain joins TRBV4-2 to TRBJ2-2; 8 bases line up with TRBD2. CDR3 length: 15 residues. V trimming: 4 bases; J trimming: 6 bases; junction bases outside the gene matches: 7. CDR1 and CDR2 (germline): LGHNA, YNFKEQ. In nucleotides, the CDR3 is TGTGCCAGCAGCCTAAAAAGCGGGAGCGCCGGGGAGCTGTTTTTT. Translated, it gives CASSLKSGSAGELFF.

Only a few counts were recorded for this clone. The rearrangement joins TRBV2 to TRBJ2-7, with a possible D match to TRBD1 (6 bases). V lost 6 bases and J lost 1, with 19 bases in between. The CDR3 consists of 16 residues. The germline V gene has CDR1 SNHLY and CDR2 FYNNEI. CDR3 DNA sequence: TGTGCCAGCAGCGTAGACAGGCTAGGAGGATCCTACGAGCAGTACTTC. Translated: CASSVDRLGGSYEQYF.